The rows below give T cell receptor beta chains drawn from one sample of a study of cytomegalovirus exposure and HLA in healthy donors. This table comes from immunoSEQ multiplex PCR, and its TCRdb copy is limited to in-frame clones, with some not included. This table holds about 63,000 clones, more than 60% found once. Sequencing was carried out using PBMCs. All receptors come from a woman aged 40 to 55 in good health and CMV-seropositive. Each CDR3 is given with its conserved first and last residue. Each record gives: CDR3 length, J gene, D gene, clone size, V gene, CDR3 protein. The D gene is left open where the match is weak. Size values are once, few and many counts, or a class for expanded clones, and some rows have none.

14,TRBJ1-1,.,.,TRBV15,CATSGPRGDSEAFF
11,TRBJ2-7,.,.,TRBV6-6,CASKNRDEQYF
13,TRBJ1-4,.,.,TRBV2,CASSFVRGEKLFF
14,TRBJ2-2,.,once,TRBV6-1,CASKRERGTGELFF
18,TRBJ2-3,.,.,TRBV5-1,CASSQRASLDSSTDTQYF
13,TRBJ1-2,.,.,TRBV19,CASSIRAQGGYTF
15,TRBJ1-6,.,.,TRBV6-5,CASSSRQADRSPLHF
15,TRBJ1-2,TRBD1,.,TRBV19,CASSIQQGRIYGYTF
13,TRBJ1-2,TRBD1,.,TRBV19,CATTGRTGYGYTF
19,TRBJ2-3,TRBD2,.,TRBV5-6,CASSLRRLAGYTSTDTQYF
14,TRBJ1-1,.,.,TRBV7-8,CASSWGGSYTEAFF
14,TRBJ1-2,.,.,TRBV5-1,CASSTDSLNYGYTF
13,TRBJ1-1,.,.,TRBV7-2,CASSSRVLTEAFF
16,TRBJ1-4,.,.,TRBV4-1,CASSPSGRTRGEKLFF
13,TRBJ2-1,TRBD2,.,TRBV6-4,CASSAGTTNEQFF
14,TRBJ2-7,TRBD2,.,TRBV19,CASGGTSGVYEQYF
17,TRBJ2-2,TRBD2,.,TRBV4-1,CASSQGTSGGYTGELFF
13,TRBJ1-1,.,.,TRBV6-5,CASNYDRYTEAFF
13,TRBJ2-4,.,.,TRBV7-3,CASSLNVGDIQYF